These T cell receptor beta chains were read from a single sample in a study of cytomegalovirus exposure and HLA in healthy donors. Measured with immunoSEQ multiplex PCR; TCRdb has only the in-frame clones, and not every one. The table has about 130,000 clones, around 83% seen once; the top ten hold roughly 3%. The sample taken for sequencing was PBMCs. The receptors derive from a woman between 18 and 29 years old in good health and CMV-seropositive. Each CDR3 is given with its conserved first and last residue. D genes are given only for firm matches. Clone size is stated in some rows and not others, as once, few, many or a class when expanded.

J gene	V gene	clone size	D gene	CDR3 DNA	CDR3 protein
TRBJ2-5	TRBV5-1	NA	TRBD1	TGCGCCAGCAGCTTTACCACAGGGGTCGTGGAAGAGCAGTACTTC	CASSFTTGVVEEQYF
TRBJ2-7	TRBV7-9	NA	TRBD1	TGTGCCAGCAGCCAGGCCGGGACAGGGGTAGGCGAGCAGTACTTC	CASSQAGTGVGEQYF
TRBJ2-5	TRBV2	once	TRBD1	TGTGCCAGCGGGGGGACAGGGAGGGAGACCCAGTACTTC	CASGGTGRETQYF
TRBJ2-2	TRBV4-1	NA	NA	TGCGCCAGCAGCCAAGTTACGAACACCGGGGAGCTGTTTTTT	CASSQVTNTGELFF
TRBJ2-3	TRBV5-1	NA	NA	TGCGCCAGCAGCTTGGAGGCAGGCGGGCCAGATACGCAGTATTTT	CASSLEAGGPDTQYF
TRBJ2-7	TRBV10-3	NA	TRBD2	TGTGCCATCTCGGGGGGGGACGGAGGCTACGAGCAGTACTTC	CAISGGDGGYEQYF
TRBJ2-7	TRBV10-2	once	NA	TGCGCCAGCGGGAGAGTCTCCTACGAGCAGTACTTC	CASGRVSYEQYF
TRBJ2-3	TRBV2	NA	NA	TGTGCCAGCAGGGCCGAGGTCGCCCGTCGGTATTTT	CASRAEVARRYF
TRBJ2-2	TRBV6-1	NA	TRBD1	TGTGCCAGCAGTGAAGGGACAGGGGGGACCGGGGAGCTGTTTTTT	CASSEGTGGTGELFF
TRBJ2-1	TRBV9	NA	NA	TGTGCCAGCAGCGAGGGAGGATCGGGGCACATCTACAATGAGCAGTTCTTC	CASSEGGSGHIYNEQFF
TRBJ1-1	TRBV11-2	once	TRBD1	TGTGCCAGCAGCTTAGAGTGGGGACAGACGAACACTGAAGCTTTCTTT	CASSLEWGQTNTEAFF
TRBJ1-5	TRBV6-5	NA	NA	TGTGCCAGCAGTTACTCAGGGAGGAATCAGCCCCAGCATTTT	CASSYSGRNQPQHF
TRBJ2-7	TRBV4-1	NA	TRBD2	TGCGCCAGCAGCCCCCCGGGGGACTACATCGAGCAGTACTTC	CASSPPGDYIEQYF
TRBJ1-4	TRBV7-9	NA	NA	TGTGCCAGCAGCTTAGGGGTTTCAGGTGAAAAACTGTTTTTT	CASSLGVSGEKLFF
TRBJ2-5	TRBV2	NA	NA	TGTGCCAGCACCCTTTTGGAGGTTTACCAAGAGACCCAGTACTTC	CASTLLEVYQETQYF
TRBJ1-3	TRBV28	NA	NA	TGTGCCAGCAGTTTTCCGACATACCTCTCTGGAAACACCATATATTTT	CASSFPTYLSGNTIYF
TRBJ1-2	TRBV11-1	NA	NA	TGTGCCAGCAGCTTAAACTCTAACTATGGCTACACCTTC	CASSLNSNYGYTF
TRBJ1-2	TRBV4-1	NA	NA	TGCGCCAGCAGCCAAGAACCCAGGGCTAACTATGGCTACACCTTC	CASSQEPRANYGYTF
TRBJ1-5	TRBV27	NA	TRBD1	TGTGCCAGCAGTCAACAGGGGGCGTCTCAGCCCCAGCATTTT	CASSQQGASQPQHF
TRBJ2-1	TRBV7-9	once	NA	TGTTCCAGCATCGCCCCAGCCTACAATGAGCAGTTCTTC	CSSIAPAYNEQFF